The 16 T cell receptor beta chains given below trace back to one sample, sequenced in a study of breast tumors, draining lymph nodes, adjacent tissues. TCRdb independently ran MiXCR on the multiplex PCR reads; one entry per CDR3 protein. The table lists over 130,000 distinct CDR3 sequences, less than 35% of them singletons. Samples came from axillary lymph nodes draining the breast cancer. The source material was axillary lymph node tissue. All receptors derive from a female donor with breast cancer. Some clones in this sample may be carry-over from other donors' samples.

In this sample, this clonotype turned up once. The gene calls are TRBV5-1 and TRBJ2-7; 10 bases line up with TRBD1. This CDR3 has 12 amino acids. CDR1 SGHRS and CDR2 YFSETQ come from the germline V gene. The trim removed 4 bases at V and 10 bases at J, leaving 5 bases unmatched. The CDR3 loop reads CASSMDRGRQYF. CDR3 DNA sequence: TGCGCCAGCAGCATGGACAGGGGGAGACAGTACTTC. Full variable domain (rest looked up from reference TRBV5-1 and TRBJ2-7): KAGVTQTPRYLIKTRGQQVTLSCSPISGHRSVSWYQQTPGQGLQFLFEYFSETQRNKGNFPGRFSGRQFSNSRSEMNVSTLELGDSALYLCASSMDRGRQYFGPGTRLTVT.

This clonotype was detected many times. This rearrangement joins TRBV20-1 to TRBJ1-3; D uncertain. CDR1 is DFQATT and CDR2 is SNEGSKA in the germline V gene (reference sequence). The CDR3 length is 12 residues. V gave up 1 base and J gave up 4 bases, with 5 bases separating them. Here the CDR3 reads CSARAEGNTIYF. The DNA for the CDR3 is TGCAGTGCTAGAGCTGAGGGAAACACCATATATTTT.

About this clonotype: Just one base apart from a much larger clone, this may be a read error. V and J are TRBV20-1 and TRBJ2-1; D tentatively fits TRBD1 or TRBD2 (5 bases each). Trimming took 0 bases from V and 2 from J, leaving 20 bases between them. Germline CDR1 DFQATT, CDR2 SNEGSKA (reference sequence). The CDR3 is 18 residues long. Here the CDR3 reads CSARDRNTGASTYNEQFF. DNA for the CDR3: TGCAGTGCTAGAGATCGAAACACCGGGGCGTCTACCTACAATGAGCAGTTCTTC.

This clonotype was recorded many times. The V gene is TRBV15, the J gene TRBJ1-5; no reliable D call. The CDR3 length is 18 residues. Germline V lookup: CDR1 LNHNV, CDR2 YYDKDF (reference sequence). V dropped 5 bases and J dropped 0 bases, with 20 bases sitting between them. The CDR3 loop is CATSPGRSWGFSNQPQHF. The CDR3 nucleotides are TGTGCCACCAGCCCGGGGAGGTCGTGGGGTTTTAGCAATCAGCCCCAGCATTTT.

This clonotype was seen at least ten times. The chain combines TRBV7-6 with TRBJ1-2; perhaps TRBD1 as D (6 bases). Per the germline V gene, CDR1 is SGHVS and CDR2 is FNYEAQ. The CDR3 runs 13 residues. The V end was cut by 5 bases, the J end by 4 bases, with 11 bases between. The CDR3 reads CASSEQGTYGYTF. CDR3 DNA: TGTGCCAGCAGCGAACAGGGTACCTATGGCTACACCTTC.

This clonotype has at least ten counts. This chain links TRBV11-2 with TRBJ1-3; tentatively, D is TRBD1 (5 bases). The CDR3 extends over 15 amino acids. Germline-derived CDR1 and CDR2 are SGHAT and FQNNGV. Trimming took off 5 bases at V and 3 bases at J, with 14 bases between the two ends. For the CDR3, the DNA is TGTGCCAGCAGCGCCACAGGCGGATTTGGAAACACCATATATTTT. Translation gives CASSATGGFGNTIYF.

This clonotype was seen repeatedly, ten times or more. The genes are TRBV5-1 and TRBJ2-5; D is perhaps TRBD1 (7 bases). V lost 7 bases to trimming and J lost 3 bases, with 13 bases between them. CDR1 SGHRS and CDR2 YFSETQ come from the germline V gene. CDR3 length equals 13 residues. CDR3 in DNA: TGCGCCAGCTTTTCAGGGGGGAAAGAGACCCAGTACTTC. It is translated as CASFSGGKETQYF.

The CDR3 region has the DNA TGCAGTGCTAGAGTTGGGACAGCCTCCTACGAGCAGTACTTC. It codes for CSARVGTASYEQYF. V and J are TRBV20-1 and TRBJ2-7, with 7 positions matching TRBD1. Germline-derived CDR1 and CDR2 are DFQATT and SNEGSKA (reference sequence). CDR3 length: 14 amino acids. The V segment lost 1 base and the J segment 0 bases; nucleotides outside the gene matches: 3.

This clonotype was detected ten times or more. The gene calls are TRBV5-1 and TRBJ1-4, with D hard to call. The germline CDR1 and CDR2 sequences are SGHRS and YFSETQ. The V end was cut by 4 bases, the J end by 8 bases, with 15 bases between. The CDR3 extends over 14 amino acids. CDR3 DNA sequence: TGCGCCAGCAGCCACCTCACGGGCCAGGAAAAACTGTTTTTT. This encodes CASSHLTGQEKLFF.

This clonotype was found a few times. This chain links TRBV5-4 with TRBJ1-2; a possible D gene is TRBD1 (6 bases). CDR3 size: 15 residues. The V end lost 0 bases, the J end lost 4 bases, and 13 bases lay between the germline ends. Germline V CDR1 and CDR2: SGHNT, YYREEE (reference sequence). CDR3 sequence reads: CASSLGTAGFYGYTF. CDR3 DNA sequence: TGTGCCAGCAGCTTGGGGACAGCGGGCTTCTATGGCTACACCTTC.

This clonotype was counted ten times or more. The chain links TRBV7-9 to TRBJ2-7; either TRBD1 or TRBD2 may supply D (6 bases each). The CDR3 extends over 15 amino acids. From germline, CDR1 is SEHNR and CDR2 FQNEAQ (reference sequence). Deletions cut 5 bases from V and 11 bases from J, with 25 bases between. The CDR3 protein is CASSPSGGTGTPKYF. CDR3 coding DNA: TGTGCCAGCAGCCCTTCCGGGGGCACCGGGACCCCGAAGTACTTC.

This chain connects TRBV7-2 to TRBJ2-3; the match to TRBD2 covers 8 bases. Germline trimming cut 3 bases from V and 0 bases from J; bases unmatched to any gene: 5. This CDR3 region has 16 residues. Germline CDR1 is SGHTA and CDR2 is FQGNSA. CDR3 in DNA: TGTGCCAGCAGCTTGGCGGGGGGCTCTAGCACAGATACGCAGTATTTT. The encoded protein is CASSLAGGSSTDTQYF.

This clonotype is a singleton in its sample. The CDR3 does not end in the conserved phenylalanine or tryptophan, so this is likely a read error. The rearrangement uses TRBV5-4 and TRBJ2-7, with D perhaps given as TRBD1 or TRBD2 (5 bases each). Trimming took off 4 bases at V and 8 bases at J, with 10 bases between the two ends. Germline CDR1 is SGHNT and CDR2 is YYREEE (reference sequence). This CDR3 contains 11 residues. CDR3 amino acids: CASSERGKQYC. The DNA of the CDR3 is TGTGCCAGCAGCGAGAGGGGCAAGCAGTACTGC.

For this clonotype: Compared with germline, one end of the junction differs, possibly owing to a read error. The rearrangement joins TRBV20-1 to TRBJ2-6, with 10 bases lining up with TRBD1. The germline gives CDR1 DFQATT, CDR2 SNEGSKA (reference sequence). The CDR3 is 14 amino acids. As DNA, the CDR3 is TGCAGTGCTTGCACCGGGACAGGGGACAACGTCCTGACTTTC. This codes for CSACTGTGDNVLTF.

J is TRBJ2-5 and V is TRBV7-9, with TRBD2 matching 8 bases. The CDR3 has 14 amino acids. Germline V CDR1 and CDR2: SEHNR, FQNEAQ (reference sequence). V dropped 3 bases and J dropped 2; count of bases not matched to a gene: 2. CDR3 nucleotides: TGTGCCAGCAGCTTCGGGGGGGTACAAGAGACCCAGTACTTC. Translation: CASSFGGVQETQYF. Together with reference TRBV7-9 and TRBJ2-5, the CDR3 gives the full variable domain: DTGVSQNPRHKITKRGQNVTFRCDPISEHNRLYWYRQTLGQGPEFLTYFQNEAQLEKSRLLSDRFSAERPKGSFSTLEIQRTEQGDSAMYLCASSFGGVQETQYFGPGTRLLVL.

The table lists this clonotype with many counts. The rearrangement joins TRBV3-1 to TRBJ1-4; D is uncertain. From germline, CDR1 is LGHDT and CDR2 YNNKEL (reference sequence). This CDR3 region has 13 residues. V dropped 2 bases and J dropped 8 bases, with 9 bases sitting between them. This chain's CDR3 is CASSQFLEEKLFF. CDR3 sequence (DNA): TGTGCCAGCAGCCAATTCCTGGAGGAAAAACTGTTTTTT. The full variable domain, in which reference TRBV3-1 and TRBJ1-4 provide the parts outside the CDR3, is DTAVSQTPKYLVTQMGNDKSIKCEQNLGHDTMYWYKQDSKKFLKIMFSYNNKELIINETVPNRFSPKSPDKAHLNLHINSLELGDSAVYFCASSQFLEEKLFFGSGTQLSVL.